This T cell receptor (beta chain) was profiled in a study of cytomegalovirus exposure and HLA in healthy donors. Both 60 Vbeta primers and 13 Jbeta primers went into the PCR. Profiling relied on immunoSEQ multiplex PCR, and the TCRdb table lists in-frame clones only, not all of them. The table records about 170,000 clones, 73% of them present only once. With V trimmed by 4 bases and J by 6 bases, 8 bases remained unmatched. Germline assignment: CDR1 SNHLY and CDR2 FYNNEI. This CDR3 region has 16 residues. This clone was recorded a few times. Its antigen is unknown. Whole-study findings and limits: Some V segments, TRBV6-2 and TRBV6-3 among them, were indistinguishable and were therefore excluded.

The rearrangement uses TRBV2 and TRBJ1-6; TRBD1 aligns across 8 bases. What was sequenced was PBMCs. This sequence originates from a young woman in good health and CMV-seropositive. CDR3: CASSGGGQGSNSPLHF. CDR3 nucleotides: TGTGCCAGCAGTGGGGGAGGACAGGGAAGTAATTCACCCCTCCACTTT.